This entry lists 8 T cell receptor beta chains sequenced from one sample in a study of CD8+ T cells in alopecia areata listed by TCRdb under 2018. Preparation of the library involved the immunoSEQ multiplex PCR assay. RNA was extracted from all samples and reverse transcribed into cDNA, which served as template for TCR sequencing. This is the immuneACCESS table as TCRdb keeps it, with only in-frame sequences that have V and J called. A part of the clones is gone; compared with another copy, unresolved V genes explain less than half, and the rest is unexplained. A total of about 160,000 clones appear in this sample, about 71% of them only once. The top ten constitute approximately 0.91% of the sample. The meaning of the sample's time point label: roughly 27 days on oral tofacitinib. Sample treatment or condition, as interpreted from the label and publication: oral pan-JAK inhibitor, 5-10 mg twice daily.

This material consisted of CD4+ T cells sorted from blood, taken at week 4, from a patient treated with tofacitinib. The receptors derive from a human donor with alopecia areata.

V is TRBV2 and J is TRBJ2-7; 11 bases are shared with TRBD2. After removal of 5 bases from V and 0 bases from J, the junction contained 15 bases not matched to a gene. The germline gives CDR1 SNHLY, CDR2 FYNNEI. The CDR3 length is 19 residues. CDR3 protein: CASSLLSSGGLLSSYEQYF. The CDR3 region has the DNA TGTGCCAGCAGTCTGTTATCTAGCGGGGGGCTTCTAAGCTCCTACGAGCAGTACTTC.

The V and J genes are TRBV5-1 and TRBJ1-6; weak D call: TRBD1 (6 bases). CDR1 SGHRS and CDR2 YFSETQ come from the germline V gene. The germline V and J ends were trimmed by 4 bases and 7 bases, with 12 bases remaining between them. CDR3 length: 14 amino acids. CDR3 nucleotides: TGCGCCAGCAGCGTCGGGGGGGCAAATTCACCCCTCCACTTT. It specifies CASSVGGANSPLHF.

This clone came up a few times. The J gene is TRBJ2-3, the V gene TRBV30; D may be TRBD2 (6 bases). This CDR3 has 14 amino acids. V dropped 8 bases and J dropped 3 bases, with 18 bases sitting between them. Looked up from germline, CDR1 is GTSNPN and CDR2 is SVGIG (reference sequence). CDR3 DNA sequence: TGTGCCGTAGACTGGGGACTCGCTACAGATACGCAGTATTTT. This encodes CAVDWGLATDTQYF. Looking up the rest from reference TRBV30 and TRBJ2-3 gives the full variable domain: SQTIHQWPATLVQPVGSPLSLECTVEGTSNPNLYWYRQAAGRGLQLLFYSVGIGQISSEVPQNLSASRPQDRQFILSSKKLLLSDSGFYLCAVDWGLATDTQYFGPGTRLTVL.

The chain is built from TRBV30 and TRBJ2-5; the D gene is possibly TRBD2 (6 bases). The CDR3 consists of 14 residues. Germline V lookup: CDR1 GTSNPN, CDR2 SVGIG (reference sequence). With 3 bases removed from V and 0 bases from J, the gap between germline ends came to 11 bases. The CDR3: CAWSLGLHQETQYF. The CDR3 DNA is TGTGCCTGGAGCCTAGGACTACACCAAGAGACCCAGTACTTC.

The chain links TRBV18 to TRBJ1-4; possible D gene TRBD1, 5 bases. The CDR3 runs 17 residues. Germline V gives CDR1 KGHSH, CDR2 LQKENI. V was trimmed by 2 bases and J by 0 bases, leaving 13 bases between them. The CDR3 sequence: CASSPRNGATTNEKLFF. The DNA of the CDR3 is TGTGCCAGCTCACCAAGGAACGGGGCCACAACTAATGAAAAACTGTTTTTT.

The gene calls are TRBV29-1 and TRBJ2-1; unclear D gene. V lost 3 bases and J lost 8, with 14 bases in between. Germline V gene sequence: CDR1 SQVTM, CDR2 ANQGSEA. The CDR3 covers 13 residues. CDR3: CSVDTPPADEQFF. DNA of the CDR3: TGCAGCGTTGACACACCACCCGCGGATGAGCAGTTCTTC.

The chain recombines TRBV27 with TRBJ1-2, with D maybe TRBD1 (6 bases). V was pared by 1 base and J by 8 bases, with 11 bases between. CDR1 and CDR2 from the germline V gene are MNHEY and SMNVEV (reference sequence). The CDR3 runs 13 residues. The CDR3 region is CASSLFRGGGYTF. The DNA for the CDR3 is TGTGCCAGCAGTTTATTCAGGGGTGGCGGCTACACCTTC.

The chain links TRBV10-3 to TRBJ2-6; a possible D gene is TRBD1 (7 bases). Per germline, CDR1 ENHRY and CDR2 SYGVKD. Between the trimmed V and J ends, which lost 8 bases and 0 bases, there was a span of 20 bases. The length of the CDR3 is 18 residues. CDR3 protein: CAISGSGGKASGANVLTF. As DNA, the CDR3 is TGTGCCATCTCGGGGTCAGGGGGGAAGGCCTCTGGGGCCAACGTCCTGACTTTC.